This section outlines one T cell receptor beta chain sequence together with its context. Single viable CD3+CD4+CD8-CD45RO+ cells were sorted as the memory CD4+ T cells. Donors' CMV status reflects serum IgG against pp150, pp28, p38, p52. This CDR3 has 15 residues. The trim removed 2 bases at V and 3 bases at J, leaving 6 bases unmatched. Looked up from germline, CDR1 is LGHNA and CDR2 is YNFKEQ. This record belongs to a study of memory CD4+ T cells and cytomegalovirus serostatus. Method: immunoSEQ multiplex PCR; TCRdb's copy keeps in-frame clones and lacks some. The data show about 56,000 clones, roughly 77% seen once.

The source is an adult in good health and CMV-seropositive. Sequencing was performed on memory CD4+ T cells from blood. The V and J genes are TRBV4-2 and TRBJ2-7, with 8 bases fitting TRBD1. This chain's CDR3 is CASSQTAGGGYEQYF. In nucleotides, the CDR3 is TGTGCCAGCAGCCAAACGGCAGGGGGCGGCTACGAGCAGTACTTC.